This entry concerns a single TCR beta chain. Its antigen is not known. Primers included in the PCR were 60 Vbeta and 13 Jbeta primers. Original methodology: Unique TCR beta chains numbered around 80 million in a later analysis, with about 11 million shared. TCRdb's copy holds only in-frame clones and misses some; the assay was immunoSEQ multiplex PCR. The DNA was the basis for D and trimming; V, J and clone size are from that table. The sample includes 90,000 to 120,000 clones, over 65% of them seen just once. The sample originates from a study of cytomegalovirus exposure and HLA in healthy donors. Study conclusions and caveats: In a later analysis, productive TCRs from donors in an Asian-associated ancestry cluster reportedly carried fewer N-insertions than the cohort mean.

Germline CDR1 and CDR2: MDHEN and SYDVKM. CDR3 length: 18 amino acids. V lost 5 bases and J lost 4; bases outside the gene matches: 11. The sample comprised PBMCs. This sequence joins TRBV28 and TRBJ2-6, with 10 bases identical to TRBD1. The clonotype comes from a woman between 40 and 50 years old in good health and CMV-seronegative. CDR3 coding DNA: TGTGCCAGCAGTCCCCGGGACAGGGGTAGTAGAGGGGCCAACGTCCTGACTTTC. It translates to CASSPRDRGSRGANVLTF.